A selection of T cell receptor beta chains follows, all from one sample in a study of beta chain features in type 1 diabetes. Clones were read by immunoSEQ multiplex PCR, and TCRdb kept only the in-frame ones, dropping some. The repertoire consists of just over 600,000 clones, with roughly 16% occurring once and the leading ten covering roughly 0.098%. Sequencing used naive CD4+ T cells from blood. The receptors originated from a man aged 18-30 years in good health. CDR3s include the opening cysteine and the closing phenylalanine or tryptophan. Each record gives: CDR3 DNA, CDR3 protein, D gene, J gene, V gene, clone size, CDR3 length. A D gene is named only where the DNA matches it firmly. Clone size is stated in some rows and not others, as once, few, many or a class when expanded.

cdr3_nt: TGTGCCAGCAGCTCTAGGGGTAGCCCCACAGATACGCAGTATTTT
cdr3_aa: CASSSRGSPTDTQYF
d_call: -
j_call: TRBJ2-3
v_call: TRBV7-3
clone_size: few
cdr3_length: 15

cdr3_nt: TGTGCCAGCAGCCCGAGCAGGGGGCAGGTACACATTCAGTACTTC
cdr3_aa: CASSPSRGQVHIQYF
d_call: TRBD1
j_call: TRBJ2-4
v_call: TRBV9
clone_size: -
cdr3_length: 15

cdr3_nt: TGTGCCAGTAGTGCCGTAGGGGGACAGGGCTACGAGCAGTACTTC
cdr3_aa: CASSAVGGQGYEQYF
d_call: TRBD1
j_call: TRBJ2-7
v_call: TRBV19
clone_size: -
cdr3_length: 15

cdr3_nt: TGCAGCGTTGAAGATATCTTACAGGGACAGACCGGGGAGCTGTTTTTT
cdr3_aa: CSVEDILQGQTGELFF
d_call: TRBD1
j_call: TRBJ2-2
v_call: TRBV29-1
clone_size: few
cdr3_length: 16

cdr3_nt: TGCGCCAGCAGCCAAGATTTGGGGGGCACAGATACGCAGTATTTT
cdr3_aa: CASSQDLGGTDTQYF
d_call: -
j_call: TRBJ2-3
v_call: TRBV4-3
clone_size: few
cdr3_length: 15

cdr3_nt: TGTGCCAGCAGCTTAGGGAGGGGGGATTACAATGAGCAGTTCTTC
cdr3_aa: CASSLGRGDYNEQFF
d_call: -
j_call: TRBJ2-1
v_call: TRBV11-3
clone_size: few
cdr3_length: 15

cdr3_nt: TGTGCCATCAGTGAGAACAGGATGTCCAAAAACATTCAGTACTTC
cdr3_aa: CAISENRMSKNIQYF
d_call: -
j_call: TRBJ2-4
v_call: TRBV10-3
clone_size: -
cdr3_length: 15

cdr3_nt: TGTGCCAGCAGCTCCGACGGGGGACCCACTATGGGCTACACCTTC
cdr3_aa: CASSSDGGPTMGYTF
d_call: -
j_call: TRBJ1-2
v_call: TRBV7-9
clone_size: -
cdr3_length: 15

cdr3_nt: TGTGCCAGCAGCCTTGTGCCAACCGGGCGGGGGACCAAAAACATTCAGTACTTC
cdr3_aa: CASSLVPTGRGTKNIQYF
d_call: TRBD2
j_call: TRBJ2-4
v_call: TRBV5-4
clone_size: -
cdr3_length: 18

cdr3_nt: TGTGCCAGCAGAGACAGGGGGCCGAGCACCGGGGAGCTGTTTTTT
cdr3_aa: CASRDRGPSTGELFF
d_call: TRBD1
j_call: TRBJ2-2
v_call: TRBV6-6
clone_size: few
cdr3_length: 15

cdr3_nt: TGTGCCAGCAGCTTAATCAAGATAGGACACCAAGAGACCCAGTACTTC
cdr3_aa: CASSLIKIGHQETQYF
d_call: -
j_call: TRBJ2-5
v_call: TRBV7-9
clone_size: few
cdr3_length: 16

cdr3_nt: TGTGCCAGCAGCTTATCGGTCCGCCAGCCCCAGCATTTT
cdr3_aa: CASSLSVRQPQHF
d_call: -
j_call: TRBJ1-5
v_call: TRBV7-2
clone_size: few
cdr3_length: 13

cdr3_nt: TGCGCCAGCAGCTTATCTCGGACAGCGCTCACAGATACGCAGTATTTT
cdr3_aa: CASSLSRTALTDTQYF
d_call: -
j_call: TRBJ2-3
v_call: TRBV5-1
clone_size: -
cdr3_length: 16

cdr3_nt: TGTGCCTGGAGTGTGCGAGGGGGCTCCTACGAGCAGTACTTC
cdr3_aa: CAWSVRGGSYEQYF
d_call: -
j_call: TRBJ2-7
v_call: TRBV30
clone_size: -
cdr3_length: 14

cdr3_nt: TGTGCCAGTAGTGAGTTTGGGGCTAACACTGAAGCTTTCTTT
cdr3_aa: CASSEFGANTEAFF
d_call: -
j_call: TRBJ1-1
v_call: TRBV19
clone_size: few
cdr3_length: 14

cdr3_nt: TGTGCCAGCAGCCTGGGGGGTAATTCACCCCTCCACTTT
cdr3_aa: CASSLGGNSPLHF
d_call: -
j_call: TRBJ1-6
v_call: TRBV9
clone_size: -
cdr3_length: 13

cdr3_nt: TGTGCCATCAGTGAAGGCCAGGGGGGCGCTTACTATGGCTACACCTTC
cdr3_aa: CAISEGQGGAYYGYTF
d_call: TRBD1
j_call: TRBJ1-2
v_call: TRBV10-3
clone_size: few
cdr3_length: 16

cdr3_nt: TGCGCCAGCAGCCAAGAAATTAATAGCAATCAGCCCCAGCATTTT
cdr3_aa: CASSQEINSNQPQHF
d_call: -
j_call: TRBJ1-5
v_call: TRBV4-3
clone_size: few
cdr3_length: 15

cdr3_nt: TGTGCCAGCAGTTACCGGGGTCAGGAGAATGAAAAACTGTTTTTT
cdr3_aa: CASSYRGQENEKLFF
d_call: -
j_call: TRBJ1-4
v_call: TRBV6-6
clone_size: few
cdr3_length: 15